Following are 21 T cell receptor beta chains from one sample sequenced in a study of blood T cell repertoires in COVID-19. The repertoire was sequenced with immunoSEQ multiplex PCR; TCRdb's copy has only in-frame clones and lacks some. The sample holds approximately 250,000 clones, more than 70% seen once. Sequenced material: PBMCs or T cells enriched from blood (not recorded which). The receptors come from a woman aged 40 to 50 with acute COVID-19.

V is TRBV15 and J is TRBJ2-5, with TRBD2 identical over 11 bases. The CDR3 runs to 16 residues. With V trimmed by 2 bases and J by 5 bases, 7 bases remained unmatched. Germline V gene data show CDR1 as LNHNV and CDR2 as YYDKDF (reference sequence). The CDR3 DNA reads TGTGCCACCAGCAGACTAATAGCGGGAGGGCGGGAGACCCAGTACTTC. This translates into CATSRLIAGGRETQYF.

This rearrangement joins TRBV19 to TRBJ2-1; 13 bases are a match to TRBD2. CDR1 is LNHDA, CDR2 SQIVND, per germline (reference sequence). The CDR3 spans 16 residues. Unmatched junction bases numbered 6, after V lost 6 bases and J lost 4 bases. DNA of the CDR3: TGTGCCAGTAGCCTACTAGCGGGGGGGCGGTACAATGAGCAGTTCTTC. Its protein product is CASSLLAGGRYNEQFF.

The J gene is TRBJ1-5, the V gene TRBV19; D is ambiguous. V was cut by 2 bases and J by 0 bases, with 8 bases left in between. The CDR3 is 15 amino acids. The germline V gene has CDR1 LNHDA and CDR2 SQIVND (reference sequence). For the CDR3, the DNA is TGTGCCAGTAGTATAAAAGTCTATAGCAATCAGCCCCAGCATTTT. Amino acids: CASSIKVYSNQPQHF.

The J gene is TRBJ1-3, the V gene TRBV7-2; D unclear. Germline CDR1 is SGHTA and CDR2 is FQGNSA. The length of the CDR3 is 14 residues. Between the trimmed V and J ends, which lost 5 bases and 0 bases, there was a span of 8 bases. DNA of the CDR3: TGTGCCAGCAGCCGTACCGGCTCTGGAAACACCATATATTTT. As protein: CASSRTGSGNTIYF.

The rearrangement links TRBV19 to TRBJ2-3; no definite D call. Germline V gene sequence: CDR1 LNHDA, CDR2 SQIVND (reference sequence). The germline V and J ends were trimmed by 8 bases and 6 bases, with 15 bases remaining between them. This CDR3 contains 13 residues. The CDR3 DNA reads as TGTGCCAGTCGCAGTTCAGGTTCGGATACGCAGTATTTT. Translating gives CASRSSGSDTQYF.

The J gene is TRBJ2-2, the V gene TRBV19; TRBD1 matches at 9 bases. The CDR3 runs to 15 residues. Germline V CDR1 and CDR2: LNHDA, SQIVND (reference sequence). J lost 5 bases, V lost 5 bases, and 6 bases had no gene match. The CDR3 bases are TGTGCCAGTAGTCCGGGGACAGGGCAAACCGGGGAGCTGTTTTTT. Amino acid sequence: CASSPGTGQTGELFF.

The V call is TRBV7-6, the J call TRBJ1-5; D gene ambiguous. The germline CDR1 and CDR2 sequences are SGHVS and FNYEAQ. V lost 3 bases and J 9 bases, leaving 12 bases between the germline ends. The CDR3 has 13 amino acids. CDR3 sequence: CASSFQDNRPQHF. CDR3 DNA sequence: TGTGCCAGCAGCTTTCAAGACAACCGGCCCCAGCATTTT.

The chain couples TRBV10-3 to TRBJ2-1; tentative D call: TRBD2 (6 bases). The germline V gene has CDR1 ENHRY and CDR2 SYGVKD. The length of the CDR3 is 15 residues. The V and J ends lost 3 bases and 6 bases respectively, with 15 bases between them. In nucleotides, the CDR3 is TGTGCCATCAGTGACATTACGGGAGTCAGCAATGAGCAGTTCTTC. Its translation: CAISDITGVSNEQFF.

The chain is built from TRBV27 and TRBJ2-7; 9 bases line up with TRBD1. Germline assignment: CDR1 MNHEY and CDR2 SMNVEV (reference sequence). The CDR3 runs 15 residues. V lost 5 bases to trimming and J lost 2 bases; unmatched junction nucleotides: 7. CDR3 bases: TGTGCCAGCAGTCCTACAGGGGGCGCGGCCTACGAGCAGTACTTC. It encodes CASSPTGGAAYEQYF.

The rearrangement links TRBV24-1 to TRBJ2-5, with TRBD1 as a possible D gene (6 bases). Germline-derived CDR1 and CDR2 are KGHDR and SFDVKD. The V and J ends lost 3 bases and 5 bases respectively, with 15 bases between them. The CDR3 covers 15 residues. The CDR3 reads CATSDQTGLGETQYF. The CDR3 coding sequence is TGTGCCACCAGTGATCAGACAGGCCTCGGGGAGACCCAGTACTTC.

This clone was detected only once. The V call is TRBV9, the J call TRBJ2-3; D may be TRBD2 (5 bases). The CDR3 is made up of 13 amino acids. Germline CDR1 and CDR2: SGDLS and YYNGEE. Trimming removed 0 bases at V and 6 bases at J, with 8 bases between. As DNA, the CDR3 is TGTGCCAGCAGCGTAGACTGGAGGGATACGCAGTATTTT. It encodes CASSVDWRDTQYF.

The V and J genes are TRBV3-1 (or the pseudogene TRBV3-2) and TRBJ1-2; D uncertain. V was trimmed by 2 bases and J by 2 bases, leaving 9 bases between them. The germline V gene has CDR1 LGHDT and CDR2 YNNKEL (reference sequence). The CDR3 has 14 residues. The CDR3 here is CASSQLASNYGYTF. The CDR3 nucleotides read TGTGCCAGCAGCCAACTGGCCTCCAACTATGGCTACACCTTC.

CDR3 DNA sequence: TGTGCCACCAGTGATCGGACAGATCATAGCAATCAGCCCCAGCATTTT. Its protein product is CATSDRTDHSNQPQHF. The V call is TRBV24-1, the J call TRBJ1-5, with D possibly TRBD1 on 6 matching bases. The CDR3 extends over 16 amino acids. Germline V gene sequence: CDR1 KGHDR, CDR2 SFDVKD. Deletions cut 3 bases from V and 0 bases from J, with 11 bases between.

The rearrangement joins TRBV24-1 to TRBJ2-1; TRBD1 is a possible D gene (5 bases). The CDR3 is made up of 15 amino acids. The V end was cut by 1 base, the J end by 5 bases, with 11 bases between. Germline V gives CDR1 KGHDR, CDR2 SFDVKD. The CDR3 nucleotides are TGTGCCACCAGTGATTTCGGCCAGGGTGACAATGAGCAGTTCTTC. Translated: CATSDFGQGDNEQFF.

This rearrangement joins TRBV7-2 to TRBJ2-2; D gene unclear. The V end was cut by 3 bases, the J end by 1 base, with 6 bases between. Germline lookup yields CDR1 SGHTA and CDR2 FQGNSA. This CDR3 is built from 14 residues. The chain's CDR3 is CASSLQRNTGELFF. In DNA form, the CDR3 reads TGTGCCAGCAGCTTGCAGCGGAACACCGGGGAGCTGTTTTTT.

CDR3 protein: CASSPRGRVLSETQYF. The CDR3 region has the DNA TGTGCCAGCAGCCCCCGAGGGAGGGTCCTCTCAGAGACCCAGTACTTC. The J gene is TRBJ2-5, the V gene TRBV11-2; TRBD2 aligns across 7 bases. The CDR3 consists of 16 residues. Germline V gene lookup returns CDR1 SGHAT and CDR2 FQNNGV. Trimming cost V 5 bases and J 4 bases; bases outside gene matches: 13.

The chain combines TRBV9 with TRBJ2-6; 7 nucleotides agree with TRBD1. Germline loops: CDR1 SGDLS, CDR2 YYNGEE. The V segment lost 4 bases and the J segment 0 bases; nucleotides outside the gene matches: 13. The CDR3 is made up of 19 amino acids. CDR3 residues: CASSPRIGQEFSGANVLTF. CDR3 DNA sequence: TGTGCCAGCAGCCCCCGGATCGGACAGGAGTTCTCTGGGGCCAACGTCCTGACTTTC. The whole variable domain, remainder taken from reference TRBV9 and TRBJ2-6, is DSGVTQTPKHLITATGQRVTLRCSPRSGDLSVYWYQQSLDQGLQFLIQYYNGEERAKGNILERFSAQQFPDLHSELNLSSLELGDSALYFCASSPRIGQEFSGANVLTFGAGSRLTVL.

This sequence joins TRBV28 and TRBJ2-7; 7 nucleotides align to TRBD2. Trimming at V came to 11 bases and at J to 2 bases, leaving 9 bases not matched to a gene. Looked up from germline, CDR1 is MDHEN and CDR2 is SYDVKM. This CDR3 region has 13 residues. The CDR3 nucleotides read TGTGCCGCCAACAGCGGGACGACCTACGAGCAGTACTTC. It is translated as CAANSGTTYEQYF. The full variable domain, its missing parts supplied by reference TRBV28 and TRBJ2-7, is DVKVTQSSRYLVKRTGEKVFLECVQDMDHENMFWYRQDPGLGLRLIYFSYDVKMKEKGDIPEGYSVSREKKERFSLILESASTNQTSMYLCAANSGTTYEQYFGPGTRLTVT.

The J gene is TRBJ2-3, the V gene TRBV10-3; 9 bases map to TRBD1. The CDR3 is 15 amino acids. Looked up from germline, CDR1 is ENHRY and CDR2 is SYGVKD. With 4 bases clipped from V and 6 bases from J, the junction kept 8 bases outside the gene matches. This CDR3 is CAISGVQGAKDTQYF. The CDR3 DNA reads TGTGCCATCAGTGGGGTACAGGGGGCCAAGGATACGCAGTATTTT.

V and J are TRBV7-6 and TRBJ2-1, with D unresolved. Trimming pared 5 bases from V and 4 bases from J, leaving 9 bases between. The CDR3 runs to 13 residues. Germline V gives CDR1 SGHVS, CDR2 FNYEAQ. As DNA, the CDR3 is TGTGCCAGCAGCCCGACACCTTACAATGAGCAGTTCTTC. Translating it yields CASSPTPYNEQFF.

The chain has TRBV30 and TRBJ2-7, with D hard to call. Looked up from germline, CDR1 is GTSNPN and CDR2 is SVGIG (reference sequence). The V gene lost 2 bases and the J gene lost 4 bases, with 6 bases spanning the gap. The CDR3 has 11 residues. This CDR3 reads CAWSNVYEQYF. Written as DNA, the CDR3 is TGTGCCTGGAGTAATGTATACGAGCAGTACTTC.